In this sample, the clone carrying this TCR beta chain turned up once. Per the authors' pipeline: Nucleated cell number was recorded as an estimate derived from reference gene primer amplification. Assay used: immunoSEQ multiplex PCR; TCRdb lists only in-frame clones, some missing. For V, J and clone size, that table is used; D and trimming come from the DNA. The repertoire holds 150,000 to 200,000 clones, with about 88% as singletons. Trimming shortened V by 1 base and J by 3 bases, and 16 bases separated the two germline ends. CDR1 and CDR2 (germline): MGHRA, YSYEKL. The CDR3 has 17 amino acids. This entry comes from a study of blood T cell repertoires in COVID-19. Study in general: The samples span acute and convalescent COVID-19 from the United States, Italy and Spain. The cDNA or gDNA used as material had been derived from T cells, B-cell-depleted T cells, or PBMCs.

The clonotype was recovered from a woman aged 80 or over in a cohort sampled during active or convalescent COVID-19. The chain combines TRBV4-1 with TRBJ1-5, with D tentatively TRBD1 (6 bases). The material sequenced was peripheral blood. The CDR3 coding sequence is TGCGCCAGCAGCCAAGCACCGTGGCAGGGGAACAATCAGCCCCAGCATTTT. Residues: CASSQAPWQGNNQPQHF.